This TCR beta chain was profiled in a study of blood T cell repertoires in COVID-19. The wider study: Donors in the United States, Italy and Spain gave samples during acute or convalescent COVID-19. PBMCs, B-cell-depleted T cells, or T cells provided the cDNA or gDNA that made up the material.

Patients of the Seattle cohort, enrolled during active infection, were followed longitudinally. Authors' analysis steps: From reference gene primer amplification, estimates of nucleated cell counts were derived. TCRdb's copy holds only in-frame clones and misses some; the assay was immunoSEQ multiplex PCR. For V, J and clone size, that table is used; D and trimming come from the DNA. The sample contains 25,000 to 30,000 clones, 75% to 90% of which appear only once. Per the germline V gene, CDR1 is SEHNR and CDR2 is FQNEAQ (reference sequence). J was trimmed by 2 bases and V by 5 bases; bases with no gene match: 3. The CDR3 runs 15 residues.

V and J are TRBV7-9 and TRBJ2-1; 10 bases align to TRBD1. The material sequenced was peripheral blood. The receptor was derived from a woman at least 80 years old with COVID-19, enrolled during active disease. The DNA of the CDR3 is TGTGCCAGCAGCACGGGACAGGGGCCCTACAATGAGCAGTTCTTC. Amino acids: CASSTGQGPYNEQFF.